This is a list of T cell receptor beta chains from one sample in a study of memory CD4+ T cells and cytomegalovirus serostatus. Produced via immunoSEQ multiplex PCR; TCRdb's table is partial and in-frame only. The profile shows 50,000 to 75,000 clones, 80% to 85% of them singletons. Sequencing was performed on memory CD4+ T cells from blood. These receptors came from an adult in good health and CMV-seronegative. Each CDR3 is given with its conserved first and last residue. The D gene is left open where the match is weak. Expanded clones are given a class, and other clones once, few, many or no size at all.

>NA|TRBV4-2|TRBJ2-3|13|NA
CASSQEPRDTQYF
TGTGCCAGCAGCCAAGAGCCCAGGGATACGCAGTATTTT
>NA|TRBV9|TRBJ1-5|15|NA
CASSLTEGFGQPQHF
TGTGCCAGCAGCCTCACTGAGGGGTTCGGTCAGCCCCAGCATTTT
>NA|TRBV30|TRBJ1-3|15|NA
CAWSVSWLGGNTIYF
TGTGCCTGGAGTGTCTCCTGGTTGGGTGGAAACACCATATATTTT
>TRBD1|TRBV6-1|TRBJ2-3|13|NA
CASSLQGADTQYF
TGTGCCAGCAGTTTACAGGGGGCAGATACGCAGTATTTT
>TRBD1|TRBV7-8|TRBJ2-3|16|NA
CASSLAGTGGDLRQYF
TGTGCCAGCAGCTTAGCAGGGACAGGGGGAGACCTTCGCCAGTATTTT
>NA|TRBV10-1|TRBJ1-6|13|once
CASSEFSNSPLHF
TGCGCCAGCAGTGAGTTCAGTAATTCACCCCTCCACTTT
>NA|TRBV30|TRBJ2-3|13|NA
CAWTGPLTDTQYF
TGTGCCTGGACAGGGCCGCTCACAGATACGCAGTATTTT
>NA|TRBV25-1|TRBJ2-5|15|NA
CASSEPRFDVETQYF
TGTGCCAGCAGTGAGCCGAGGTTCGATGTGGAGACCCAGTACTTC
>NA|TRBV7-2|TRBJ2-7|15|NA
CASSLVGGGGYEQYF
TGTGCCAGCAGCTTAGTTGGCGGGGGCGGATACGAGCAGTACTTC
>TRBD2|TRBV14|TRBJ2-1|16|once
CASSQGNGRFGNEQFF
TGTGCCAGCAGCCAAGGGAACGGGAGGTTCGGTAATGAGCAGTTCTTC
>NA|TRBV7-5|TRBJ2-2|18|NA
CARSSLPRDRGSAGELFF
TGTGCCAGAAGCTCCTTACCCCGGGACAGGGGATCAGCCGGGGAGCTGTTTTTT
>NA|TRBV9|TRBJ2-5|13|few
CASSVGAGETQYF
TGTGCCAGCAGCGTAGGCGCCGGTGAGACCCAGTACTTC
>NA|TRBV7-3|TRBJ2-2|15|NA
CASSLQGEAFGELFF
TGTGCCAGCAGCTTGCAGGGGGAGGCCTTTGGGGAGCTGTTTTTT
>NA|TRBV27|TRBJ2-7|15|NA
CASSLSRVTTYEQYF
TGTGCCAGCAGTTTATCTAGGGTCACTACCTACGAGCAGTACTTC
>NA|TRBV11-1|TRBJ2-3|12|once
CASGAGTDTQYF
TGTGCCAGCGGGGCGGGCACAGATACGCAGTATTTT
>TRBD2|TRBV5-1|TRBJ2-3|16|NA
CASTLVGGSSTDTQYF
TGCGCCAGCACTCTTGTAGGCGGGAGTAGCACAGATACGCAGTATTTT
>TRBD1|TRBV7-6|TRBJ2-5|14|NA
CASSPRTGKETQYF
TGTGCCAGCAGCCCCAGGACAGGGAAAGAGACCCAGTACTTC
>NA|TRBV20-1|TRBJ2-1|10|once
CSAMGGAQFF
TGCAGTGCTATGGGTGGCGCGCAGTTCTTC
>NA|TRBV28|TRBJ2-7|17|NA
CASSRALGGGSSYEQYF
TGTGCCAGCAGTCGAGCCCTAGGCGGGGGCTCCTCCTACGAGCAGTACTTC
>NA|TRBV4-1|TRBJ1-3|17|NA
CASSQVGLQNSGNTIYF
TGCGCCAGCAGCCAAGTCGGCCTTCAGAACTCTGGAAACACCATATATTTT
>NA|TRBV7-6|TRBJ1-1|13|few
CASSLTLGTEAFF
TGTGCCAGCAGCTTGACTTTGGGGACTGAAGCTTTCTTT
>NA|TRBV7-9|TRBJ1-1|13|NA
CASRDRLNTEAFF
TGTGCCAGCAGGGACCGTTTGAACACTGAAGCTTTCTTT
>NA|TRBV28|TRBJ2-3|13|NA
CASRPAGTDTQYF
TGTGCCAGCAGGCCGGCAGGGACAGATACGCAGTATTTT
>NA|TRBV7-3|TRBJ1-1|14|NA
CASSLGGMNTEAFF
TGTGCCAGCAGCTTAGGGGGTATGAACACTGAAGCTTTCTTT
>NA|TRBV18|TRBJ1-2|16|once
CASSPLDRPVGYGYTF
TGTGCCAGCTCACCGCTCGACAGGCCGGTGGGCTATGGCTACACCTTC
>TRBD2|TRBV11-2|TRBJ2-3|15|NA
CASSPGLLSTDTQYF
TGTGCCAGCAGCCCGGGACTACTCAGCACAGATACGCAGTATTTT
>TRBD2|TRBV7-9|TRBJ2-1|17|NA
CASSLEPTSGGSNEQFF
TGTGCCAGCAGCTTAGAGCCAACTAGCGGGGGGTCCAATGAGCAGTTCTTC
>NA|TRBV6-1|TRBJ1-3|15|NA
CASSVGGSSGNTIYF
TGTGCCAGCAGTGTTGGGGGGAGCTCTGGAAACACCATATATTTT
>TRBD1|TRBV28|TRBJ2-7|14|NA
CASSSPGGTYEQYF
TGTGCCAGCAGTTCCCCAGGGGGCACGTACGAGCAGTACTTC
>NA|TRBV4-2|TRBJ2-7|13|NA
CASSQEGPYEQYF
TGTGCCAGCAGCCAAGAAGGGCCCTACGAGCAGTACTTC
>NA|TRBV6-5|TRBJ2-3|14|NA
CASSLRGPTDTQYF
TGTGCCAGCAGCCTTCGTGGGCCCACAGATACGCAGTATTTT
>NA|TRBV15|TRBJ1-6|14|NA
CATSTGSYNSPLHF
TGTGCCACCAGCACTGGCTCCTATAATTCACCCCTCCACTTT
>TRBD1|TRBV4-2|TRBJ1-2|15|medium-sized
CASSHQGQGAYGYTF
TGTGCCAGCAGCCACCAGGGACAGGGTGCCTATGGCTACACCTTC
>TRBD1|TRBV6-6|TRBJ2-1|15|NA
CASRPGQGGYNEQFF
TGTGCCAGCAGACCCGGACAGGGAGGCTACAATGAGCAGTTCTTC
>NA|TRBV4-1|TRBJ2-2|19|NA
CARRASESEVPPVPGELFF
TGCGCCAGACGGGCTAGCGAGTCAGAAGTGCCCCCCGTCCCCGGGGAGCTGTTTTTT
>NA|TRBV15|TRBJ2-7|14|NA
CATSRDQRAYEQYF
TGTGCCACCAGCAGAGATCAGAGAGCATACGAGCAGTACTTC
>NA|TRBV7-3|TRBJ2-3|14|NA
CASSLGPSTDTQYF
TGTGCCAGCAGCTTAGGACCGAGCACAGATACGCAGTATTTT